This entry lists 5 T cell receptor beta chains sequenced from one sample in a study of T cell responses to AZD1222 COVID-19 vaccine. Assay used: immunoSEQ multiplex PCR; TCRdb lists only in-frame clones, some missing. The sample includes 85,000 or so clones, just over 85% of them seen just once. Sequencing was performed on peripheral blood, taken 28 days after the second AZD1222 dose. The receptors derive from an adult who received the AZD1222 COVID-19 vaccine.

The CDR3 region is CSVGGSGRYEQYF. Here the CDR3 DNA reads TGCAGCGTTGGGGGCAGCGGGAGGTACGAGCAGTACTTC. The V call is TRBV29-1, the J call TRBJ2-7, with 9 bases matching TRBD2. CDR1 and CDR2 (germline): SQVTM, ANQGSEA. The CDR3 length is 13 residues. V dropped 4 bases and J dropped 4; count of bases not matched to a gene: 5.

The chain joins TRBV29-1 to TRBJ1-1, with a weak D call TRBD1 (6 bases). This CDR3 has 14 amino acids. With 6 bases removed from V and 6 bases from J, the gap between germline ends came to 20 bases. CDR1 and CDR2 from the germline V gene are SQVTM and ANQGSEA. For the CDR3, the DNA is TGCAGCGTCCCAGGGCCAGGGGTAAGTTCTGAAGCTTTCTTT. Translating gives CSVPGPGVSSEAFF.

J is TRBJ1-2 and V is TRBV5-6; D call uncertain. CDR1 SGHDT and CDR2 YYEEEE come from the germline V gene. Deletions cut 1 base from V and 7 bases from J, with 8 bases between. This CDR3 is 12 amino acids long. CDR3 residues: CASSLSGLGYTF. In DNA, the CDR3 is TGTGCCAGCAGCTTGAGTGGCCTTGGCTACACCTTC.

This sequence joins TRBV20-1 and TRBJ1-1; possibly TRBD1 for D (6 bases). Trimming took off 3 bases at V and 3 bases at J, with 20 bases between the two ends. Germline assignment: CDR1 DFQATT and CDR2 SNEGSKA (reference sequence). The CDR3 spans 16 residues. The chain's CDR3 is CSASGTRWAKDTEAFF. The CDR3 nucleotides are TGCAGTGCTAGTGGGACACGTTGGGCGAAGGACACTGAAGCTTTCTTT.

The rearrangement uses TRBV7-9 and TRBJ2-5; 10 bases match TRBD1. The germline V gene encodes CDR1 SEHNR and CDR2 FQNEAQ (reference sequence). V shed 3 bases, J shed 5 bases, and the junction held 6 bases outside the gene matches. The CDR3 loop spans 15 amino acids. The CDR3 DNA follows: TGTGCCAGCAGCTTGGGACAGGGGATCGAGGAGACCCAGTACTTC. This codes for CASSLGQGIEETQYF.